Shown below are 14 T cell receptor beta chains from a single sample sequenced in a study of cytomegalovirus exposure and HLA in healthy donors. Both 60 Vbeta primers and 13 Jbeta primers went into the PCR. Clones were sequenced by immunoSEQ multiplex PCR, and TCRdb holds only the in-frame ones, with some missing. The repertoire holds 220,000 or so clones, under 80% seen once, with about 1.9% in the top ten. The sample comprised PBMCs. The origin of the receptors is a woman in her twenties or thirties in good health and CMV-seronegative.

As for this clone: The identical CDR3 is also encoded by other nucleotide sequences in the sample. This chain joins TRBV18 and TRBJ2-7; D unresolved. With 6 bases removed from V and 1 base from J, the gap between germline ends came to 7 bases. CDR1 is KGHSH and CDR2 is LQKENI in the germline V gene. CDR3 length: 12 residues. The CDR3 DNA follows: TGTGCCAGCTCCCGCGATTCCTACGAGCAGTACTTC. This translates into CASSRDSYEQYF. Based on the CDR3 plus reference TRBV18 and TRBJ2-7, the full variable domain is NAGVMQNPRHLVRRRGQEARLRCSPMKGHSHVYWYRQLPEEGLKFMVYLQKENIIDESGMPKERFSAEFPKEGPSILRIQQVVRGDSAAYFCASSRDSYEQYFGPGTRLTVT.

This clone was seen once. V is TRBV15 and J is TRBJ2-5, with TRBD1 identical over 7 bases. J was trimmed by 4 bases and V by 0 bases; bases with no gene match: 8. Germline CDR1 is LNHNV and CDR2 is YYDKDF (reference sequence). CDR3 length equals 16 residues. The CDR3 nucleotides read TGTGCCACCAGCAGAGAGCTTTGGGCAGGGGGAGAGACCCAGTACTTC. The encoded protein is CATSRELWAGGETQYF.

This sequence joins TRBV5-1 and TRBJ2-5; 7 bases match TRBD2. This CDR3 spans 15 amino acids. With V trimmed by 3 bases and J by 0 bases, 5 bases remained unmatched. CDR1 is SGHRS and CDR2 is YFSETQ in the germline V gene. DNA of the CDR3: TGCGCCAGCAGCTCCGGGGGGTTGTACCAAGAGACCCAGTACTTC. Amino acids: CASSSGGLYQETQYF.

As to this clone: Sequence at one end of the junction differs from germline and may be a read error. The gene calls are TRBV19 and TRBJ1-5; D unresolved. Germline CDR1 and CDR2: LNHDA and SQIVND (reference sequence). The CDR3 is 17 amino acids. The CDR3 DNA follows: TGTGACAGTAGTATAGATGGAGGCAGCCTTTCTTCTCAGCCCCAGCATTTT. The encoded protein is CDSSIDGGSLSSQPQHF.

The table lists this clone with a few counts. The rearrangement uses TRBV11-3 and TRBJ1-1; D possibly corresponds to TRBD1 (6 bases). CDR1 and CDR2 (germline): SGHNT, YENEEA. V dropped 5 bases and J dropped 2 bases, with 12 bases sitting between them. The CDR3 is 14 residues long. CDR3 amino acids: CASSASTGNTEAFF. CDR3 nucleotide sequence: TGTGCCAGCAGCGCATCGACAGGCAACACTGAAGCTTTCTTT.

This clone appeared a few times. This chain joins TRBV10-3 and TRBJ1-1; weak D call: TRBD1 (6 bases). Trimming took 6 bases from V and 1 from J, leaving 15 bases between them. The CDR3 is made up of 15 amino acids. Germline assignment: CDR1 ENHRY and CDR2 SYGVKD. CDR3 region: CAIRSPTGQNTEAFF. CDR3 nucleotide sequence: TGTGCCATCAGGAGTCCAACAGGGCAGAACACTGAAGCTTTCTTT.

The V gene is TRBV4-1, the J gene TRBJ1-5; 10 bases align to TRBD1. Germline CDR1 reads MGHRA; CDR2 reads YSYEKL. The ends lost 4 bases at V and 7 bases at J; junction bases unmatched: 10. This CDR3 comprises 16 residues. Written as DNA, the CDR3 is TGCGCCAGCAGCCCGGATGGGGACAGGGGATGGCAGCCCCAGCATTTT. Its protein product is CASSPDGDRGWQPQHF.

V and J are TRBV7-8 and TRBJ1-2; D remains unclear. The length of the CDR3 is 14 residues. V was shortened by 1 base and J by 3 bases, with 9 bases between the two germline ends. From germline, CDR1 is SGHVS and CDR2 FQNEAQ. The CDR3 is CASSLDVRDYGYTF. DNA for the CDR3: TGTGCCAGCAGCTTAGACGTCCGGGACTATGGCTACACCTTC.

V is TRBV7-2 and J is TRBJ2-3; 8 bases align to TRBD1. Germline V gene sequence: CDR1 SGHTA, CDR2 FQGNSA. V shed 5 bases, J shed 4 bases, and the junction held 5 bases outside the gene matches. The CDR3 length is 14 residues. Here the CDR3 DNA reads TGTGCCAGCAGCATACAGACAGGGGCAGATACGCAGTATTTT. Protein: CASSIQTGADTQYF.

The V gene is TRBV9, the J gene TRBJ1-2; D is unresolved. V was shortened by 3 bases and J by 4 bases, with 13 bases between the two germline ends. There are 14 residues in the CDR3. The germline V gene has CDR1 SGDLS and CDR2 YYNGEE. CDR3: CASSAVTARYGYTF. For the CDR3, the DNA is TGTGCCAGCAGCGCAGTAACCGCCCGCTATGGCTACACCTTC.

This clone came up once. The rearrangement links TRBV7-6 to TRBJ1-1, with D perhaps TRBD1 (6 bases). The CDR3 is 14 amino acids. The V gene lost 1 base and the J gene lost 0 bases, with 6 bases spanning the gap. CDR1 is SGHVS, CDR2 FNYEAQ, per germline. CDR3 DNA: TGTGCCAGCAGCTTAGACAGGGTGAACACTGAAGCTTTCTTT. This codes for CASSLDRVNTEAFF.

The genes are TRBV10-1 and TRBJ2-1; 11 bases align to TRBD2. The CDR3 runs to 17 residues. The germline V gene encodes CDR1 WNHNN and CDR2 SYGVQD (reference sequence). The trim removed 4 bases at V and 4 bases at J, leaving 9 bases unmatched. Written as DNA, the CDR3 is TGCGCCAGCAGTGCGACTAGCGGGAAGGTTACTTACAATGAGCAGTTCTTC. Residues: CASSATSGKVTYNEQFF.

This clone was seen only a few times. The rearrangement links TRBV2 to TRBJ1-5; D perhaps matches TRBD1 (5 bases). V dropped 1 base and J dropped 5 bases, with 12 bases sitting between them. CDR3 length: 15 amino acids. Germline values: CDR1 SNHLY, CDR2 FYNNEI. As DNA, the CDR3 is TGTGCCAGCAGTGAAGAGTTGACAGTTGATCAGCCCCAGCATTTT. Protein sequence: CASSEELTVDQPQHF.

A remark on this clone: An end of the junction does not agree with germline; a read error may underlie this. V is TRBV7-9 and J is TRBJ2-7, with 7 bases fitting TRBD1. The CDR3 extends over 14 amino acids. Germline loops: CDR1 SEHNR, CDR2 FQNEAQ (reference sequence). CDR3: CSSSLGTVSYEQYF. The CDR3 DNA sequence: TGTTCCAGCAGCCTGGGGACAGTCAGCTACGAGCAGTACTTC.